This note documents a single T cell receptor beta chain sequence. Original handling: Estimated nucleated cell counts came from reference gene primer amplification. Profiling relied on immunoSEQ multiplex PCR, and the TCRdb table lists in-frame clones only, not all of them. V and J calls and clone size come straight from that table; D and trimming were deduced from the DNA. The table lists 150,000 to 200,000 clones, about four fifths of them singletons. The study assigned cohorts using participant-reported clinical history. The sample belongs to a study of blood T cell repertoires in COVID-19. Study at large: The United States, Italy and Spain provided the acute and convalescent COVID-19 samples. Nucleic acid was either cDNA or gDNA, and it came from T cells, B-cell-depleted T cells, or PBMCs.

Germline CDR1 LNHDA, CDR2 SQIVND (reference sequence). The CDR3 extends over 15 amino acids. Trimming removed 3 bases at V and 9 bases at J, with 18 bases between. V and J are TRBV19 and TRBJ1-5, with D perhaps TRBD1 (5 bases). Sequenced sample: PBMCs or T cells enriched from blood (not recorded which). This sequence originates from a woman aged 30 to 39 who had been exposed to COVID-19. Here the CDR3 DNA reads TGTGCCAGTAGTATTGGAGGGGTTGGGGGTTGGCCCCAGCATTTT. Its translation is CASSIGGVGGWPQHF. Using reference TRBV19 and TRBJ1-5 for the parts outside the CDR3, the full variable domain is DGGITQSPKYLFRKEGQNVTLSCEQNLNHDAMYWYRQDPGQGLRLIYYSQIVNDFQKGDIAEGYSVSREKKESFPLTVTSAQKNPTAFYLCASSIGGVGGWPQHFGDGTRLSIL.